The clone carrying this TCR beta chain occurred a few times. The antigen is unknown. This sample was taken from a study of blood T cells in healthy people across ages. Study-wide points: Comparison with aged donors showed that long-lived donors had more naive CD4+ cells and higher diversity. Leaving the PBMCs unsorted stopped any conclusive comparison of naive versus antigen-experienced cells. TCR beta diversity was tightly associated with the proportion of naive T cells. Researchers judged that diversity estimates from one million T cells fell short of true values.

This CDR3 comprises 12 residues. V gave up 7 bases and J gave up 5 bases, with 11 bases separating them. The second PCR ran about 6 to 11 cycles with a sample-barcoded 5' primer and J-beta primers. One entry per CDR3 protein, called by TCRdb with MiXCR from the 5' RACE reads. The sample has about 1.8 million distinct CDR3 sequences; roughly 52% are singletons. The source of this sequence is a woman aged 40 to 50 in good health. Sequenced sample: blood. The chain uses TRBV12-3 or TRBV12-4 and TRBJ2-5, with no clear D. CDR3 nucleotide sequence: TGTGCCAGCATGCAGGCCAAGGAGACCCAGTACTTC. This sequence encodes CASMQAKETQYF.